Presented here are 7 T cell receptor beta chains from one specimen sequenced in a study of T cell repertoires in cytomegalovirus infection. No antigen has been identified for these receptors. TCRdb re-derived calls from the reads in MiXCR, one entry per CDR3 protein. The sample yields around 750,000 distinct CDR3 sequences, less than 35% seen once. The starting material was cultured CD8+ T cells from PBMCs, obtained from culture after CMV antigen stimulation. The source is a human donor in good health (CMV status not recorded). Some clones in this sample may be carry-over from other donors' samples.

This clonotype was found a few times. The gene calls are TRBV19 and TRBJ2-2; D is possibly TRBD1 or TRBD2 (5 bases each). CDR3 length: 14 residues. From germline, CDR1 is LNHDA and CDR2 SQIVND (reference sequence). V dropped 10 bases and J dropped 4 bases, with 16 bases sitting between them. The CDR3 loop is CATGTTRGTGELFF. CDR3 nucleotides: TGTGCCACCGGGACCACCCGAGGCACCGGGGAGCTGTTTTTT.

The chain joins TRBV2 to TRBJ2-7; a weak D match, TRBD2 (5 bases). The length of the CDR3 is 16 residues. Germline assignment: CDR1 SNHLY and CDR2 FYNNEI. With 3 bases removed from V and 0 bases from J, the gap between germline ends came to 15 bases. The CDR3 region has the DNA TGTGCCAGCAGTGATGCCATGGGAACTAGCTCCTACGAGCAGTACTTC. Protein sequence: CASSDAMGTSSYEQYF.

This chain joins TRBV7-9 and TRBJ2-7; 12 nucleotides line up with TRBD2. The CDR3 sequence is 15 residues long. V shed 5 bases and J 2 bases; nucleotides not matched to a gene: 4. The germline V gene encodes CDR1 SEHNR and CDR2 FQNEAQ (reference sequence). The CDR3 nucleotides read TGTGCCAGCAGCACTCGACTAGCGGGGGCCTACGAGCAGTACTTC. As protein: CASSTRLAGAYEQYF.

The V call is TRBV6-5, the J call TRBJ2-5, with 13 nucleotides matching TRBD2. The length of the CDR3 is 15 residues. CDR1 is MNHEY and CDR2 is SVGAGI in the germline V gene. J gave up 4 bases and V 5 bases, and 4 bases lay outside the gene matches. The CDR3 spells CASSTTSGGLETQYF. The DNA for the CDR3 is TGTGCCAGCAGTACGACTAGCGGGGGGTTAGAGACCCAGTACTTC.

The chain carries TRBV24-1 and TRBJ2-1, with 11 bases identical to TRBD2. V shed 4 bases, J shed 3 bases, and the junction held 4 bases outside the gene matches. Looked up from germline, CDR1 is KGHDR and CDR2 is SFDVKD. The CDR3 length is 16 residues. CDR3 sequence: CATSESLAGGYNEQFF. The CDR3, as DNA: TGTGCCACCAGTGAGTCTCTAGCGGGGGGCTACAATGAGCAGTTCTTC.

This clonotype was counted a few times. The V and J genes are TRBV19 and TRBJ2-1; D ambiguous. The V gene's germline CDR1 is LNHDA and CDR2 SQIVND (reference sequence). With 5 bases removed from V and 8 bases from J, the gap between germline ends came to 16 bases. The CDR3 is 14 residues long. The CDR3 loop is CASSPPMGWDEQFF. The CDR3 nucleotides read TGTGCCAGTAGTCCACCGATGGGCTGGGATGAGCAGTTCTTC. Full variable domain (outside the CDR3, taken from reference TRBV19 and TRBJ2-1): DGGITQSPKYLFRKEGQNVTLSCEQNLNHDAMYWYRQDPGQGLRLIYYSQIVNDFQKGDIAEGYSVSREKKESFPLTVTSAQKNPTAFYLCASSPPMGWDEQFFGPGTRLTVL.

The V gene is TRBV10-3, the J gene TRBJ1-2, with 11 bases lining up with TRBD1. Trimming cost V 8 bases and J 0 bases; bases outside gene matches: 5. From germline, CDR1 is ENHRY and CDR2 SYGVKD. There are 15 residues in the CDR3. The CDR3 region is CAIGQGASPNYGYTF. In DNA form, the CDR3 reads TGTGCCATCGGACAGGGGGCTTCTCCTAACTATGGCTACACCTTC.